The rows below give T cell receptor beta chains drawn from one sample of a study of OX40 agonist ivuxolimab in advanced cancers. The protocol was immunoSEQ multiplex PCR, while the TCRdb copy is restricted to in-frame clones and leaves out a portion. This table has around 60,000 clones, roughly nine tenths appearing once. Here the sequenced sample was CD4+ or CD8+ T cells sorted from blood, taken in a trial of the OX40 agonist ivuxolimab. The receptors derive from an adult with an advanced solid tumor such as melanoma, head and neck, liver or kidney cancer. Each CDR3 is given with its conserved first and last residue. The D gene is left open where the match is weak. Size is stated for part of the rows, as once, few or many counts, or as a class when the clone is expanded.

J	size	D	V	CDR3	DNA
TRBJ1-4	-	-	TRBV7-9	CASSLAPLRTAANEKLFF	TGTGCCAGCAGCTTAGCTCCCTTAAGGACCGCGGCTAATGAAAAACTGTTTTTT
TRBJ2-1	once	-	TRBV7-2	CASSSRLAGNEQFF	TGTGCCAGCAGCTCCCGACTGGCGGGCAATGAGCAGTTCTTC
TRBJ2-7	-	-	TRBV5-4	CASSFEGPQGEQYF	TGTGCCAGCAGCTTTGAAGGACCCCAGGGGGAGCAGTACTTC
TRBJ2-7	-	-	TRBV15	CATSRDRRRTEYF	TGTGCCACCAGCAGAGATCGCAGGCGGACGGAGTACTTC
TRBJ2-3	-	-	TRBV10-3	CAISDGSSTDTQYF	TGTGCCATCAGTGATGGGAGTAGCACAGATACGCAGTATTTT
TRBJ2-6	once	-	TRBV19	CASSMGGPRSGANVLTF	TGTGCCAGTAGTATGGGGGGCCCTCGGTCTGGGGCCAACGTCCTGACTTTC
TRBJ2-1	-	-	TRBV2	CASSPHRSYNEQFF	TGTGCCAGCAGTCCCCACCGATCCTACAATGAGCAGTTCTTC
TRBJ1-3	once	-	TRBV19	CASSIGLLAGNTIYF	TGTGCCAGTAGTATAGGGCTCCTGGCTGGAAACACCATATATTTT
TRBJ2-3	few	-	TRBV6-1	CATQRDGSTDTQYF	TGTGCCACCCAGAGGGACGGTAGCACAGATACGCAGTATTTT
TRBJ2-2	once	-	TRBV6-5	CASRLRAGELFF	TGTGCCAGCCGGTTGCGAGCCGGGGAGCTGTTTTTT
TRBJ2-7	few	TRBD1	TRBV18	CASSPVGQVYEQYF	TGTGCCAGCTCACCTGTGGGACAGGTCTACGAGCAGTACTTC
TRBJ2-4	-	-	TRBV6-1	CASSLEAKNIQYF	TGTGCCAGCAGCCTGGAAGCCAAAAACATTCAGTACTTC
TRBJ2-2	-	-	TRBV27	CASSLQSRVNTGELFF	TGTGCCAGCAGTTTACAGTCGCGGGTGAACACCGGGGAGCTGTTTTTT
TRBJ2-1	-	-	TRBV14	CASSQLAGTQQFF	TGTGCCAGCAGCCAACTAGCCGGGACTCAGCAGTTCTTC
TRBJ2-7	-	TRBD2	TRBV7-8	CASSSSGTSGYEQYF	TGTGCCAGCAGCTCGTCCGGGACTAGCGGCTACGAGCAGTACTTC
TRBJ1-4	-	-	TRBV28	CASYSRAINEKLFF	TGTGCCAGCTATAGTAGAGCCATTAATGAAAAACTGTTTTTT
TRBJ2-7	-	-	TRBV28	CASSLYGPYEQYF	TGTGCCAGCAGTTTATACGGACCCTACGAGCAGTACTTC
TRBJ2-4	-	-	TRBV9	CASSVEQAGIQYF	TGTGCCAGCAGCGTAGAACAGGCCGGCATTCAGTACTTC
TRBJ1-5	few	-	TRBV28	CASSSRRNQPQHF	TGTGCCAGCAGTTCCCGACGGAATCAGCCCCAGCATTTT
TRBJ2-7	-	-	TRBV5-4	CASSEQGPYEQYF	TGTGCCAGCAGCGAACAGGGTCCCTACGAGCAGTACTTC
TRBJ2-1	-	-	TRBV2	CASRRLLDEQFF	TGTGCCAGCAGACGACTTCTGGATGAGCAGTTCTTC
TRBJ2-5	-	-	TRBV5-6	CASSLVYGQETQYF	TGTGCCAGCAGCTTGGTGTACGGTCAAGAGACCCAGTACTTC
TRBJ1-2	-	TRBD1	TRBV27	CASSFRTGRNYGYTF	TGTGCCAGCAGTTTTCGGACAGGGCGAAACTATGGCTACACCTTC
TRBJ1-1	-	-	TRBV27	CASSSYREGGTEAFF	TGTGCCAGCAGTTCTTACAGGGAAGGGGGCACTGAAGCTTTCTTT
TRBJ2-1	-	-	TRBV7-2	CASSLDSSSYNEQFF	TGTGCCAGCAGTTTAGACTCGAGCTCCTACAATGAGCAGTTCTTC
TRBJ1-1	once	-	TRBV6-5	CASSSLTPNTEAFF	TGTGCCAGCAGTTCCCTGACACCGAACACTGAAGCTTTCTTT
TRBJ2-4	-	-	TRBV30	CAWSVQGRKLTKNIQYF	TGTGCCTGGAGTGTACAAGGCAGAAAGCTAACCAAAAACATTCAGTACTTC
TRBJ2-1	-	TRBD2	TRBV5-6	CASSQPSGSSYNEQFF	TGTGCCAGCAGCCAACCTAGCGGGAGCTCCTACAATGAGCAGTTCTTC
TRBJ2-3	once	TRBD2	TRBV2	CASREGLAGGFPDTQYF	TGTGCCAGCAGAGAAGGCCTAGCGGGAGGGTTCCCAGATACGCAGTATTTT
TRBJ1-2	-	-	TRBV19	CASSILMLQGYYGYTF	TGTGCCAGTAGTATACTTATGTTGCAGGGGTACTATGGCTACACCTTC
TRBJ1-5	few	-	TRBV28	CASSLRGAYSNQPQHF	TGTGCCAGCAGTTTGAGGGGGGCCTATAGCAATCAGCCCCAGCATTTT
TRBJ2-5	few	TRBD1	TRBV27	CASRYRGQETQYF	TGTGCCAGCAGGTACAGGGGGCAAGAGACCCAGTACTTC
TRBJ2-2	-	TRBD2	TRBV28	CASSWFAGTSGANTGELFF	TGTGCCAGCAGTTGGTTCGCCGGGACTAGCGGGGCTAACACCGGGGAGCTGTTTTTT
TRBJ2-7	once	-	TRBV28	CASSFHRDIGRGQYF	TGTGCCAGCAGTTTTCACCGGGACATAGGGAGGGGGCAGTACTTC
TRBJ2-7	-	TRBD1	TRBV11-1	CASSPPDRVNLYEQYF	TGTGCCAGCAGCCCGCCCGACAGGGTTAACCTCTACGAGCAGTACTTC
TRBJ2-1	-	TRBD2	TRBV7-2	CASSFSGRATGNEQFF	TGTGCCAGCAGTTTTAGCGGGAGGGCCACAGGGAATGAGCAGTTCTTC
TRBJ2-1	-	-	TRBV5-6	CASSPDGRGYGEQFF	TGTGCCAGCAGCCCGGACGGTCGGGGGTATGGTGAGCAGTTCTTC
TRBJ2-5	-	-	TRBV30	CAWGRGVTQETQYF	TGTGCCTGGGGGAGAGGGGTGACTCAAGAGACCCAGTACTTC
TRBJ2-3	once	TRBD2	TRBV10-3	CAISSGLAGGGDTQYF	TGTGCCATCAGTTCCGGACTAGCGGGAGGGGGAGATACGCAGTATTTT
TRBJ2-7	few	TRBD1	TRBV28	CAIGDGTGGEQYF	TGTGCCATCGGGGACGGGACAGGGGGCGAGCAGTACTTC
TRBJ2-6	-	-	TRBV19	CASRDSSGANVLTF	TGTGCCAGTAGAGATAGCTCTGGGGCCAACGTCCTGACTTTC
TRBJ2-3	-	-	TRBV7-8	CASSLEPGADTQYF	TGTGCCAGCAGCTTAGAACCGGGGGCGGATACGCAGTATTTT
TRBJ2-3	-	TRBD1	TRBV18	CASSPSQGVADTQYF	TGTGCCAGCTCACCGTCACAGGGGGTGGCAGATACGCAGTATTTT
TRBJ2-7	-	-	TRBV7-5	CARSWSAGGGSVEQYF	TGTGCCAGAAGCTGGAGCGCAGGGGGTGGTTCGGTCGAGCAGTACTTC
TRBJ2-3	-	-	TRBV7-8	CASSLVGTDTQYF	TGTGCCAGCAGCTTAGTAGGCACAGATACGCAGTATTTT
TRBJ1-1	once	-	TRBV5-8	CASSLFRAGGNTEAFF	TGTGCCAGCAGCTTGTTCCGAGCGGGGGGGAACACTGAAGCTTTCTTT
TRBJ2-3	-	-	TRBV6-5	CASSYREDTQYF	TGTGCCAGCAGTTACCGAGAGGATACGCAGTATTTT
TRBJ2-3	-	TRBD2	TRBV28	CASSLRVGGGYF	TGTGCCAGCAGTTTAAGGGTGGGCGGGGGGTATTTT
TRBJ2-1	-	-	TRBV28	CASRIGHYNEQFF	TGTGCCAGCAGGATCGGACACTACAATGAGCAGTTCTTC
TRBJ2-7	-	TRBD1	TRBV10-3	CATDRGGHEQYF	TGTGCCACGGACAGGGGAGGCCACGAGCAGTACTTC
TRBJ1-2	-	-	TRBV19	CASSIDLLGLYGYTF	TGTGCCAGTAGTATAGATCTATTGGGTCTCTATGGCTACACCTTC
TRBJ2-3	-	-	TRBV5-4	CASSHRSTDTQYF	TGTGCCAGCAGCCACCGATCCACAGATACGCAGTATTTT
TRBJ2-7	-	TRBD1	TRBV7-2	CASSLETGDYEQYF	TGTGCCAGCAGCTTGGAGACAGGGGACTACGAGCAGTACTTC
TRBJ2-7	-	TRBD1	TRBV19	CASGTGAIYEQYF	TGTGCCAGTGGGACAGGGGCCATCTACGAGCAGTACTTC
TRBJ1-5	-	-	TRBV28	CASSSLPGRGSGEPQHF	TGTGCCAGCAGTTCCCTCCCGGGGAGGGGGTCCGGAGAGCCCCAGCATTTT
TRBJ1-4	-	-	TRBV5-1	CASSLGRATNEKLFF	TGCGCCAGCAGCCTTGGAAGGGCAACTAATGAAAAACTGTTTTTT
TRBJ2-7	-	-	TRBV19	CASRSTTYEQYF	TGTGCCAGTAGATCAACTACCTACGAGCAGTACTTC
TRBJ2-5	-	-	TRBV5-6	CASSQGLGAPQETQYF	TGTGCCAGCAGCCAAGGGCTGGGAGCCCCCCAAGAGACCCAGTACTTC
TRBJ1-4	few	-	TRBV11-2	CASSLRGSTNEKLFF	TGTGCCAGCAGCTTACGGGGATCAACTAATGAAAAACTGTTTTTT